This T cell receptor (beta chain) was observed in a study of blood T cells in healthy people across ages. Study outcomes and limitations: Unknown CMV status may confound age-related changes in expanded clones.

Through a sample-barcoded 5' primer and a J-beta primer mix, a second PCR was run for roughly 7 to 12 cycles. A tag from a template-switch adaptor with 12 random nucleotides marked each cDNA molecule. TCRdb redid the calling of the 5' RACE reads with MiXCR, one entry per CDR3 protein. The table lists about 730,000 distinct CDR3 sequences, roughly 43% of them singletons. This CDR3 comprises 13 residues. CDR1 is DFQATT and CDR2 is SNEGSKA in the germline V gene (reference sequence). In terms of origin and age, donors were healthy Caucasian individuals from Russia aged roughly 6 to 90. The study isolated at least 6.5 million PBMCs from each sample. A few counts support this clonotype. What it binds is unknown.

The TCR was taken from an older woman in good health. What was sequenced was blood. The chain has TRBV20-1 and TRBJ2-7, with TRBD2 identical over 9 bases. The assigned J gene may be wrong: the sequence end matches TRBJ2-5 better. CDR3 DNA: TGCAGTATCCTAATAGCGGGGGTAAAGACCCAGTACTTC. It specifies CSILIAGVKTQYF.